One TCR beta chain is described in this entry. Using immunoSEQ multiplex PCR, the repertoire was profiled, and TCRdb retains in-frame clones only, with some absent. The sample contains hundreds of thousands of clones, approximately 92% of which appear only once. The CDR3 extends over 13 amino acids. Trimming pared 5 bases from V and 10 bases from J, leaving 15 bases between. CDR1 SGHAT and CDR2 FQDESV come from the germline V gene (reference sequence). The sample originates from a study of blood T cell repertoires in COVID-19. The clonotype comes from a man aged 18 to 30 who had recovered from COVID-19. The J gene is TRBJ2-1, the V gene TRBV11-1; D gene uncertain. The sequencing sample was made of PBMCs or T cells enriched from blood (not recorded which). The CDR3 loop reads CASSGGRNGEQFF. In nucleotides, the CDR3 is TGTGCCAGCAGCGGCGGAAGGAACGGAGAGCAGTTCTTC. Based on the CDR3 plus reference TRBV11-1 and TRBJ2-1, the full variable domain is EAEVAQSPRYKITEKSQAVAFWCDPISGHATLYWYRQILGQGPELLVQFQDESVVDDSQLPKDRFSAERLKGVDSTLKIQPAELGDSAMYLCASSGGRNGEQFFGPGTRLTVL.